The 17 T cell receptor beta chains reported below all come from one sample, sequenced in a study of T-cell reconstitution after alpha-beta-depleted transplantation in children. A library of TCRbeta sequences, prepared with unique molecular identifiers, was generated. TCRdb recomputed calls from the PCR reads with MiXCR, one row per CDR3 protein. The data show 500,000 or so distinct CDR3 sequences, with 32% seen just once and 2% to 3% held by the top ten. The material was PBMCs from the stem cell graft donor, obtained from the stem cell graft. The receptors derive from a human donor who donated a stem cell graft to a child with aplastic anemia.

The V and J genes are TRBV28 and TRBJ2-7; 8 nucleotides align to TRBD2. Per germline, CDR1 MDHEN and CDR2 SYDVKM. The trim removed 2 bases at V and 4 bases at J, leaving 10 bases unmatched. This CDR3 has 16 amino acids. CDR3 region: CASSLLGGEGPYEQYF. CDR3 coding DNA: TGTGCCAGCAGTTTACTCGGGGGGGAGGGCCCGTACGAGCAGTACTTC.

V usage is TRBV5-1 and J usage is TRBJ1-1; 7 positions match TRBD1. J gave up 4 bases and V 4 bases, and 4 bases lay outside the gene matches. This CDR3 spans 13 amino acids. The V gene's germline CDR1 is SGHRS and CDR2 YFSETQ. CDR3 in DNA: TGCGCCAGCAGCCATGGGACAGTCACTGAAGCTTTCTTT. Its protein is CASSHGTVTEAFF.

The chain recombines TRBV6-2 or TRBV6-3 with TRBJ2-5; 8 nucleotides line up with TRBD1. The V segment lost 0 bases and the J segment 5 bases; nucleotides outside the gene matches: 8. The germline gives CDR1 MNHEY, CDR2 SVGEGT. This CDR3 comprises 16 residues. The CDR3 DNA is TGTGCCAGCAGTTACTCGAGAGCAGGGGGCTTGGAGACCCAGTACTTC. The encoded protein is CASSYSRAGGLETQYF.

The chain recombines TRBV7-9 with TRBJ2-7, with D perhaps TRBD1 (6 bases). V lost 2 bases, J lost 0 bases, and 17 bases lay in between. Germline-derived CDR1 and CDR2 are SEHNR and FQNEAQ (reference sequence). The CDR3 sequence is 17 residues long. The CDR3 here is CASSLFPADRSSYEQYF. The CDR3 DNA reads TGTGCCAGCAGCTTATTTCCGGCGGACAGATCCTCCTACGAGCAGTACTTC.

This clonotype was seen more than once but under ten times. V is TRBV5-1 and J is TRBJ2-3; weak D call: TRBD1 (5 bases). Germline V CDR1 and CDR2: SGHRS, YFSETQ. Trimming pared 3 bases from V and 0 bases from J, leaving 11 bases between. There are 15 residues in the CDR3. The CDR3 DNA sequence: TGCGCCAGCAGCTCTTGGGGCAGGAGCACAGATACGCAGTATTTT. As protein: CASSSWGRSTDTQYF. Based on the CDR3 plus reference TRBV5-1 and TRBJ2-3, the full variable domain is KAGVTQTPRYLIKTRGQQVTLSCSPISGHRSVSWYQQTPGQGLQFLFEYFSETQRNKGNFPGRFSGRQFSNSRSEMNVSTLELGDSALYLCASSSWGRSTDTQYFGPGTRLTVL.

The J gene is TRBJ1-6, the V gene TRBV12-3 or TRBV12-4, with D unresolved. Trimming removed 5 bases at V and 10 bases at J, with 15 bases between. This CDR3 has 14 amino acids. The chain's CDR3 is CASSAAGVGSPLHF. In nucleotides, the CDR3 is TGTGCCAGCAGTGCGGCGGGAGTCGGATCACCCCTCCACTTT.

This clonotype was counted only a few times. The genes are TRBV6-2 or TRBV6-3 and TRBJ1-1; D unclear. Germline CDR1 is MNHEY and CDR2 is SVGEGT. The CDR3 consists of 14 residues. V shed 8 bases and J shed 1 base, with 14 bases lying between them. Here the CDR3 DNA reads TGTGCCAGCTGTCACGCCTGGGAGAACACTGAAGCTTTCTTT. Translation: CASCHAWENTEAFF.

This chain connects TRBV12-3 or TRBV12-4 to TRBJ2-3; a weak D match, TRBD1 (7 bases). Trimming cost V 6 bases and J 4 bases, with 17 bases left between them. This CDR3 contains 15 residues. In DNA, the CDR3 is TGTGCCAGCAGGACAGGGCCCCGCGGGGCAGATACGCAGTATTTT. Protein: CASRTGPRGADTQYF.

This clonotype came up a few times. CDR3 residues: CATSRGVGGLSEAFF. For the CDR3, the DNA is TGTGCCACCAGCAGAGGGGTAGGGGGACTCTCTGAAGCTTTCTTT. The J gene is TRBJ1-1, the V gene TRBV15, with D perhaps matching TRBD1 (6 bases). The CDR3 runs to 15 residues. Germline values: CDR1 LNHNV, CDR2 YYDKDF (reference sequence). V dropped 1 base and J dropped 6 bases, with 15 bases sitting between them.

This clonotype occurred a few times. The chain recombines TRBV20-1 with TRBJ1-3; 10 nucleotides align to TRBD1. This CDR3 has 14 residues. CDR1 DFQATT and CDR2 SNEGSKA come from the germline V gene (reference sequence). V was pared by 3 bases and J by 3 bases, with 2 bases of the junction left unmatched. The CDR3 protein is CSARTGGVGNTIYF. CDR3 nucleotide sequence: TGCAGTGCTAGGACAGGGGGCGTTGGAAACACCATATATTTT.

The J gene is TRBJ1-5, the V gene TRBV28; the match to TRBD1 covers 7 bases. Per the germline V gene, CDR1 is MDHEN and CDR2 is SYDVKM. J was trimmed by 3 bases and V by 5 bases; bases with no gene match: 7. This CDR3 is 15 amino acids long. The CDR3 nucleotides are TGTGCCAGCAGTCACCCAGGGGGTACCAATCAGCCCCAGCATTTT. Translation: CASSHPGGTNQPQHF.

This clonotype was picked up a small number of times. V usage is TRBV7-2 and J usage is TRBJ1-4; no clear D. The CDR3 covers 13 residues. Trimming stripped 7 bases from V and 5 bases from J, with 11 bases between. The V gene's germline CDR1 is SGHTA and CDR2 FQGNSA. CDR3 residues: CASTHGWNEKLFF. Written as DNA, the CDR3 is TGTGCCAGCACGCATGGGTGGAATGAAAAACTGTTTTTT.

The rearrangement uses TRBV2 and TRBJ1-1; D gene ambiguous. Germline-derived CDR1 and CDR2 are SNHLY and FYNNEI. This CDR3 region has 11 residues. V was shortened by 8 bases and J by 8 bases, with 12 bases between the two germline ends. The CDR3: CASEDSGEAFF. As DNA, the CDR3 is TGTGCCAGCGAGGATTCGGGAGAAGCTTTCTTT.

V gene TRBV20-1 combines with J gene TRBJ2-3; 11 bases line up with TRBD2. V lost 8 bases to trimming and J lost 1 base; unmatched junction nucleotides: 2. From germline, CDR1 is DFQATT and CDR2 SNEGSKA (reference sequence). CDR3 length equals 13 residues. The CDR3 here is CSPGLAGTDTQYF. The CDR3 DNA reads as TGCAGTCCGGGACTAGCGGGCACAGATACGCAGTATTTT.

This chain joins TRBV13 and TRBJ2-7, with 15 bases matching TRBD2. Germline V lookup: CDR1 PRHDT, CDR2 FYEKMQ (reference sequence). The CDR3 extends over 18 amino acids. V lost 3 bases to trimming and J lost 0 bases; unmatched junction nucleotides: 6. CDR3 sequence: CASSFGLAGGTRSYEQYV. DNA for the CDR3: TGTGCCAGCAGCTTTGGACTAGCGGGAGGGACCCGCTCCTACGAGCAGTACGTC.

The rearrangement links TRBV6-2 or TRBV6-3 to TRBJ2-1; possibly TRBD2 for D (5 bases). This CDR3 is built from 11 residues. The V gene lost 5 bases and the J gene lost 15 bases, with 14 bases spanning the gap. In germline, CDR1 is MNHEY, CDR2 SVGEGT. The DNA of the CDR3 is TGTGCCAGCAGTCACCTTGCGGGTTCGTTCTTC. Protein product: CASSHLAGSFF.

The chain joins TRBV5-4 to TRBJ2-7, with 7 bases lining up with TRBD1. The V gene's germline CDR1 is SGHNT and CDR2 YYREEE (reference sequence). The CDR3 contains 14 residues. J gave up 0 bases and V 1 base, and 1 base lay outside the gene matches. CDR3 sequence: CASSLRDSSYEQYV. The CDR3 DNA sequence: TGTGCCAGCAGCTTGAGGGACAGCTCCTACGAGCAGTACGTC.